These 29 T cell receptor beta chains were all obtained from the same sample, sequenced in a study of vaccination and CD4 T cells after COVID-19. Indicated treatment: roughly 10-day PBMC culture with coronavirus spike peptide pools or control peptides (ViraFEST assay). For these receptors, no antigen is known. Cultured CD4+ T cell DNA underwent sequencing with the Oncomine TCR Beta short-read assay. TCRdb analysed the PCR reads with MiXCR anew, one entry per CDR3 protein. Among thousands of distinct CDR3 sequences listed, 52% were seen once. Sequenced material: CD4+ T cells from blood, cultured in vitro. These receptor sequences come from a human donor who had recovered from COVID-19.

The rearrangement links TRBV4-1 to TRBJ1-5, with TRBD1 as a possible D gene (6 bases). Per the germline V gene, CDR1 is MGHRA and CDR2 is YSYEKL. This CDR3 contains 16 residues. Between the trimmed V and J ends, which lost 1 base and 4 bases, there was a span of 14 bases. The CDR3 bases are TGCGCCAGCAGCCAAGTCGGCAGGGGCGGGAATCAGCCCCAGCATTTT. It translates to CASSQVGRGGNQPQHF.

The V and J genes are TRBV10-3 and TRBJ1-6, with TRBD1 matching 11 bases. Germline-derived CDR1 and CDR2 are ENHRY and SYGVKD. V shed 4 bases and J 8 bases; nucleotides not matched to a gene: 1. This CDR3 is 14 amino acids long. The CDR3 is CAISAGQGDSPLHF. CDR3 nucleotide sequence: TGTGCCATCAGTGCGGGACAGGGGGATTCACCCCTCCACTTT.

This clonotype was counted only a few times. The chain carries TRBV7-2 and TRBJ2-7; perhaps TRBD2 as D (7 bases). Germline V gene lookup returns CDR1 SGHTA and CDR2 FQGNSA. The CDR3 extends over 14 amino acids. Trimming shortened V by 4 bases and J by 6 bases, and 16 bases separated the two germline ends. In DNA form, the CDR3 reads TGTGCCAGCAGCTACGGGACACCGGGGGGCGAGCAGTACTTC. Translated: CASSYGTPGGEQYF.

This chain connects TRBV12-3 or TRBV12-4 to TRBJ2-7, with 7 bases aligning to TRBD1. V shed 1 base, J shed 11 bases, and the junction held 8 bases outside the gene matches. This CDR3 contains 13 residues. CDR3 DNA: TGTGCCAGCAGTTTAGTAGACAGGGCCGAAGAGTACTTC. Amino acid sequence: CASSLVDRAEEYF.

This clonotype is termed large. CDR3 protein: CASSRTGNTQPQHF. CDR3 DNA: TGTGCCAGCAGCCGGACAGGGAACACTCAGCCCCAGCATTTT. This chain joins TRBV28 and TRBJ1-5, with TRBD1 identical over 8 bases. With V trimmed by 6 bases and J by 6 bases, 7 bases remained unmatched. This CDR3 comprises 14 residues. The germline gives CDR1 MDHEN, CDR2 SYDVKM.

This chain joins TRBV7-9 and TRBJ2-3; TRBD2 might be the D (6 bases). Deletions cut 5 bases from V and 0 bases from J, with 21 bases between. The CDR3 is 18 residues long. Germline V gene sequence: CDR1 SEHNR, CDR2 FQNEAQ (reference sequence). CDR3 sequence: CASSPTPGRAGSTDTQYF. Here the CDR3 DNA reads TGTGCCAGCAGCCCCACCCCAGGGCGAGCGGGTAGCACAGATACGCAGTATTTT.

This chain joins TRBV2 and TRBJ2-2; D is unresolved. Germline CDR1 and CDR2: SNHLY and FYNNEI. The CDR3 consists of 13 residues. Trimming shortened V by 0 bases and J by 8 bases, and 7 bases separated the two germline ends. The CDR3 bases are TGTGCCAGCAGTGAAGCGCGAATGGGGGAGCTGTTTTTT. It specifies CASSEARMGELFF.

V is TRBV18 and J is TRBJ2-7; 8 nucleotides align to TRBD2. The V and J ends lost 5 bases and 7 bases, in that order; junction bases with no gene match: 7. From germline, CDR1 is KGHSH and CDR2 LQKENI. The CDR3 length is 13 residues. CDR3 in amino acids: CASSSAGAPEQYF. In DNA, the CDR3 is TGTGCCAGCTCATCAGCGGGGGCCCCAGAGCAGTACTTC. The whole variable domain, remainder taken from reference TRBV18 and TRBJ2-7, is NAGVMQNPRHLVRRRGQEARLRCSPMKGHSHVYWYRQLPEEGLKFMVYLQKENIIDESGMPKERFSAEFPKEGPSILRIQQVVRGDSAAYFCASSSAGAPEQYFGPGTRLTVT.

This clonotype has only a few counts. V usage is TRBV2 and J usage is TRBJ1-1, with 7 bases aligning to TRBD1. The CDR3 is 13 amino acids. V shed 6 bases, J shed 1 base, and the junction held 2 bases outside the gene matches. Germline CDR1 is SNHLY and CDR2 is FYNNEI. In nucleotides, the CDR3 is TGTGCCAGCAGGAGGGACAGGAACACTGAAGCTTTCTTT. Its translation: CASRRDRNTEAFF.

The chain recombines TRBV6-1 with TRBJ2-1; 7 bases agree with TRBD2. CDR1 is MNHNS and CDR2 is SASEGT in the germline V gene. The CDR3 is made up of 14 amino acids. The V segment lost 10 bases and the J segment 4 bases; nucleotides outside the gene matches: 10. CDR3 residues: CATQTRGEYNEQFF. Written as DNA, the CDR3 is TGTGCCACCCAAACTCGGGGGGAGTACAATGAGCAGTTCTTC.

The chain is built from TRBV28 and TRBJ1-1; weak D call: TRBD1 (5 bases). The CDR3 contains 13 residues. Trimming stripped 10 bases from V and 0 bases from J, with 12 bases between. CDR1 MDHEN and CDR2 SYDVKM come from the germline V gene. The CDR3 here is CATWGSMNTEAFF. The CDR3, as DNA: TGTGCCACTTGGGGCAGTATGAACACTGAAGCTTTCTTT. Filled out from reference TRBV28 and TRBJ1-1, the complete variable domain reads DVKVTQSSRYLVKRTGEKVFLECVQDMDHENMFWYRQDPGLGLRLIYFSYDVKMKEKGDIPEGYSVSREKKERFSLILESASTNQTSMYLCATWGSMNTEAFFGQGTRLTVV.

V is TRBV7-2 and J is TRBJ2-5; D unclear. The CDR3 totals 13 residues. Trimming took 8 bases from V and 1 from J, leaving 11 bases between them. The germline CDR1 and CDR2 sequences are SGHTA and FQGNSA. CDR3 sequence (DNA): TGTGCCAGCGTCCGTTCCTTCCAAGAGACCCAGTACTTC. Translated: CASVRSFQETQYF.

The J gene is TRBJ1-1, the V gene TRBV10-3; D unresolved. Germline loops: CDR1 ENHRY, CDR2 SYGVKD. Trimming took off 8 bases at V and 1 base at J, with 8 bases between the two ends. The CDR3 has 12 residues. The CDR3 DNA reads TGTGCCATCGGCTCCTCGAACACTGAAGCTTTCTTT. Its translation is CAIGSSNTEAFF.

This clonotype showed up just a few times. The DNA for the CDR3 is TGTGCCAGCAGTGGACAAAACCAAGAGACCCAGTACTTC. Its translation: CASSGQNQETQYF. This chain joins TRBV6-1 and TRBJ2-5; D is unclear. The CDR3 length is 13 residues. Germline assignment: CDR1 MNHNS and CDR2 SASEGT. Trimming cost V 4 bases and J 0 bases, with 6 bases left between them.

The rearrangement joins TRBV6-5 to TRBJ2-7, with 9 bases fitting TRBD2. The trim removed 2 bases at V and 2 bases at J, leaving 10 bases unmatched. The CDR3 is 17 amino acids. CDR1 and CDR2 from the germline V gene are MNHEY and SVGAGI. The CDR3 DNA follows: TGTGCCAGCAGTTACGGACGTAGCGGGAGTTGGGCCTACGAGCAGTACTTC. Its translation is CASSYGRSGSWAYEQYF.

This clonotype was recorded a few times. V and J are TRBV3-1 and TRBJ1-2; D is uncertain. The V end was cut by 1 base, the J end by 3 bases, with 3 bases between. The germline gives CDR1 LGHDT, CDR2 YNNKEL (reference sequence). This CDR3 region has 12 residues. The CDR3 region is CASSQVDYGYTF. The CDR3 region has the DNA TGTGCCAGCAGCCAAGTTGACTATGGCTACACCTTC.

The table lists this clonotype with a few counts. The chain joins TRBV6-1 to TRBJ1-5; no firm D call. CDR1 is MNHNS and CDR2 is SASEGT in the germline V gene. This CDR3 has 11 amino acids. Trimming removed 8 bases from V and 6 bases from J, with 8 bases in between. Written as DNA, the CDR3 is TGTGCCAGCTCAGAAGTTCAGCCCCAGCATTTT. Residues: CASSEVQPQHF.

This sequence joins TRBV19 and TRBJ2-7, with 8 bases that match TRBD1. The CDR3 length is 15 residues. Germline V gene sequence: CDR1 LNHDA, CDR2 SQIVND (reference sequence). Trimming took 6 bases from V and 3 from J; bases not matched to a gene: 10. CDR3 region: CASSPGQVKGYEQYF. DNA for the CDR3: TGTGCCAGTAGCCCGGGACAGGTCAAGGGCTACGAGCAGTACTTC. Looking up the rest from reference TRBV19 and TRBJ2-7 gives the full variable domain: DGGITQSPKYLFRKEGQNVTLSCEQNLNHDAMYWYRQDPGQGLRLIYYSQIVNDFQKGDIAEGYSVSREKKESFPLTVTSAQKNPTAFYLCASSPGQVKGYEQYFGPGTRLTVT.

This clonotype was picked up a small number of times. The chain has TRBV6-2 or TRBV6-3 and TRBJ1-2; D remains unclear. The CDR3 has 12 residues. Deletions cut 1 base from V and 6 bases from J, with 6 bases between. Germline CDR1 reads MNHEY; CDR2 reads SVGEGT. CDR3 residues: CASSYWLHGYTF. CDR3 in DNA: TGTGCCAGCAGTTACTGGTTGCATGGCTACACCTTC.

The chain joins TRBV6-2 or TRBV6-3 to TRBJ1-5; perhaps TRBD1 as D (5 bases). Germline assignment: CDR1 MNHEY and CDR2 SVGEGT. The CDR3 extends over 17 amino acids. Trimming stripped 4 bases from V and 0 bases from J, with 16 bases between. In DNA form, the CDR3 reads TGTGCCAGCAGTTTCCCCCCCCAGGGACGTAGCAATCAGCCCCAGCATTTT. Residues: CASSFPPQGRSNQPQHF.

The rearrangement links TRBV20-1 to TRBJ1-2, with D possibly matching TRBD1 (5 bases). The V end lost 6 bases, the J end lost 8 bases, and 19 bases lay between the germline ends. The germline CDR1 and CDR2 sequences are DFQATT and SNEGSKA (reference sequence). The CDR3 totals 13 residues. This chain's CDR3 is CSAPPPQGLGYTF. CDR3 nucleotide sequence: TGCAGTGCCCCGCCCCCGCAGGGCCTGGGCTACACCTTC.

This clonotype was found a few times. The CDR3 sequence: CASRNGGQGILDTQYF. The CDR3 DNA reads TGTGCCAGCAGGAACGGCGGACAGGGGATCTTAGATACGCAGTATTTT. The chain couples TRBV6-1 to TRBJ2-3, with 9 bases fitting TRBD1. The CDR3 covers 16 residues. Germline V CDR1 and CDR2: MNHNS, SASEGT. V dropped 6 bases and J dropped 5; count of bases not matched to a gene: 12.

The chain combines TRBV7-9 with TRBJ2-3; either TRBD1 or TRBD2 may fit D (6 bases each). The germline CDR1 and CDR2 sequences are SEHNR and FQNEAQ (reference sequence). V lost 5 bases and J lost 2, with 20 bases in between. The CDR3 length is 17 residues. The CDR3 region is CASSPVVWRDITDTQYF. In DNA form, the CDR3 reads TGTGCCAGCAGCCCAGTGGTTTGGCGGGACATCACAGATACGCAGTATTTT.

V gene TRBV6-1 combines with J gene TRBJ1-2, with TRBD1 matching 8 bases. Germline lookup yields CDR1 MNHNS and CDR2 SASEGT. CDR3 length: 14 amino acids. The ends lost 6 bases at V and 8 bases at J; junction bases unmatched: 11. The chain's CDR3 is CASRPDRGVYGYTF. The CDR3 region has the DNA TGTGCCAGCAGACCCGACAGGGGTGTATACGGCTACACCTTC.

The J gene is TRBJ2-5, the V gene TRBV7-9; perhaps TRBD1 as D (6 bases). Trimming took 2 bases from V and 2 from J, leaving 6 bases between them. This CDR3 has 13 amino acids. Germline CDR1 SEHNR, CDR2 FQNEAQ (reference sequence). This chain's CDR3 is CASSLQGQETQYF. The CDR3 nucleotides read TGTGCCAGCAGCTTACAGGGGCAAGAGACCCAGTACTTC.

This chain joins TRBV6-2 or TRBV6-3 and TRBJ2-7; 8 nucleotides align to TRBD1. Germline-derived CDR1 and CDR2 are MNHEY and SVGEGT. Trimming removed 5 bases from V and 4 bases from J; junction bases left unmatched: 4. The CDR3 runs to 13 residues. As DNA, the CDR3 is TGTGCCAGCAGTAGGACAGGGAATTACGAGCAGTACTTC. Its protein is CASSRTGNYEQYF.

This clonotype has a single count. The CDR3 nucleotides are TGTGCCAGCAGCTTGGAAGTGGGGGAGCAGTTCTTC. Encoded protein: CASSLEVGEQFF. The V and J genes are TRBV5-4 and TRBJ2-1; D is undetermined. The V gene lost 0 bases and the J gene lost 10 bases, with 8 bases spanning the gap. CDR1 and CDR2 (germline): SGHNT, YYREEE (reference sequence). The CDR3 has 12 residues.

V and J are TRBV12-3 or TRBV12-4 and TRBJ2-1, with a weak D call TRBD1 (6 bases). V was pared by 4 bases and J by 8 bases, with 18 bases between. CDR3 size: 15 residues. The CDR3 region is CASSSRWGLAHEQFF. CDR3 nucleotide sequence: TGTGCCAGCAGTTCTCGGTGGGGGCTTGCCCATGAGCAGTTCTTC.

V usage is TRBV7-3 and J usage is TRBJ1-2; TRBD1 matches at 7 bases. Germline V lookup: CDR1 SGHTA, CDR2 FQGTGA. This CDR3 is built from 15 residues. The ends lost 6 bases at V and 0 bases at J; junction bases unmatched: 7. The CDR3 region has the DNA TGTGCCAGCAGTCCACAGGGACAGCCTAACTATGGCTACACCTTC. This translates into CASSPQGQPNYGYTF.